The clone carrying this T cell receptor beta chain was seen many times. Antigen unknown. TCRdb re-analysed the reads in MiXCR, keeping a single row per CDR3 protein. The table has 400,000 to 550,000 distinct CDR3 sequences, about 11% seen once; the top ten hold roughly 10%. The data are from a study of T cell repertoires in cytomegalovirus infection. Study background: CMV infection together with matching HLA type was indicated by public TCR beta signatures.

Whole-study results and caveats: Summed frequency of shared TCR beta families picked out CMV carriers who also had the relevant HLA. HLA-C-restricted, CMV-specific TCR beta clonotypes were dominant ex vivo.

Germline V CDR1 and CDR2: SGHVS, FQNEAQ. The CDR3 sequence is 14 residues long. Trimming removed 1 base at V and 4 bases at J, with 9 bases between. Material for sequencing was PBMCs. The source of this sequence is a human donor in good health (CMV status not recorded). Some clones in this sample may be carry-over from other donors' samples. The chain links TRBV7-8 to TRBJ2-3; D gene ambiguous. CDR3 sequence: CASSLDPPPDTQYF. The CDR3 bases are TGTGCCAGCAGCTTAGACCCCCCCCCAGATACGCAGTATTTT.